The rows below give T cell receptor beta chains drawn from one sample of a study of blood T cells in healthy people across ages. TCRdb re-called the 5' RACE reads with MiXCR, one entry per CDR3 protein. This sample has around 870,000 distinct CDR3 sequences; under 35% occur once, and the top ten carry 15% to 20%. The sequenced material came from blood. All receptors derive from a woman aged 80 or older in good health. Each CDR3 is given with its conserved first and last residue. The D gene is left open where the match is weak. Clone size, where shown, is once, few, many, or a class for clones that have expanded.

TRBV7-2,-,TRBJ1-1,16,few,CASTPYGEGVNTEAFF,TGTGCCAGCACCCCCTATGGGGAGGGAGTGAACACTGAAGCTTTCTTT
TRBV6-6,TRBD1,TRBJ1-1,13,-,CASKGGTGPEAFF,TGTGCCAGCAAAGGTGGGACAGGGCCTGAAGCTTTCTTT
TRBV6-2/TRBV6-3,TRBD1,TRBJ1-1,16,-,CASSYRRGGMNTEAFF,TGTGCCAGCAGTTACCGCAGGGGGGGAATGAACACTGAAGCTTTCTTT
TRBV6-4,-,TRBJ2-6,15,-,CASSDSHSGANVLTF,TGTGCCAGCAGTGACTCGCACTCTGGGGCCAACGTCCTGACTTTC
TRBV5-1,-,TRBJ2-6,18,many,CASSSGHQGVSGANVLTF,TGCGCCAGCAGCTCGGGACACCAAGGGGTCTCTGGGGCCAACGTCCTGACTTTC
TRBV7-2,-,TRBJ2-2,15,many,CASSLGGLNTGELFF,TGTGCCAGCAGCTTAGGGGGACTTAATACCGGGGAGCTGTTTTTT
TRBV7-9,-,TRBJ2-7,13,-,CDSSLGRFYEQYF,TGTGACAGCAGCCTGGGACGATTCTACGAGCAGTACTTC
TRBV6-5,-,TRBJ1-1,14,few,CASSYSQGMTEAFF,TGTGCCAGCAGTTACTCGCAGGGGATGACTGAAGCTTTCTTT
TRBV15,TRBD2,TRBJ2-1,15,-,CATSRGAGGGNEQFF,TGTGCCACCAGCAGAGGAGCGGGGGGGGGGAATGAGCAGTTCTTC
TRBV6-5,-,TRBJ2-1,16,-,CASSYSGPSSYNEQFF,TGTGCCAGCAGTTACTCCGGGCCCAGCTCCTACAATGAGCAGTTCTTC
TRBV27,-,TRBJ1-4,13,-,CASSSRIREKLFF,TGTGCCAGCAGTTCTCGGATTAGGGAAAAACTGTTTTTT
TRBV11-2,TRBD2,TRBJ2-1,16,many,CASSSRTSGYYNEQFF,TGTGCCAGCAGCTCCCGGACTAGCGGGTACTACAATGAGCAGTTCTTC
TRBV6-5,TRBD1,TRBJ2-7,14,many,CASRMDRNGYEQYF,TGTGCCAGCAGGATGGACAGGAATGGCTACGAGCAGTACTTC
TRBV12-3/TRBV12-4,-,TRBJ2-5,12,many,CASRDWGETQYF,TGTGCCAGCAGGGACTGGGGGGAGACCCAGTACTTC
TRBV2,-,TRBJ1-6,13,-,CASTGYGNSPLHF,TGTGCCAGCACGGGGTACGGGAATTCACCCCTCCACTTT
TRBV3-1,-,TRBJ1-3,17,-,CASSQRISPVAGNTIYF,TGTGCCAGCAGCCAACGAATCTCCCCAGTTGCTGGAAACACCATATATTTT
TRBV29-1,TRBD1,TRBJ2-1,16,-,CSVEPTGTAKYNEQFF,TGCAGCGTTGAACCGACCGGGACAGCAAAATACAATGAGCAGTTCTTC
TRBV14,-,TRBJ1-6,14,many,CASSQDRINSPLHF,TGTGCCAGCAGCCAAGACCGGATAAATTCACCCCTCCACTTT
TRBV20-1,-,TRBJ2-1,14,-,CSARGGGQGNEQFF,TGCAGTGCTAGAGGGGGGGGGCAAGGAAATGAGCAGTTCTTC
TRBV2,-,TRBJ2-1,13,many,CASKRADHNEQFF,TGTGCCTCTAAGAGGGCGGACCACAATGAGCAGTTCTTC
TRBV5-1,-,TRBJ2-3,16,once,CASSKEAGNVADTQYF,TGCGCCAGCAGCAAAGAGGCAGGGAATGTCGCAGATACGCAGTATTTT
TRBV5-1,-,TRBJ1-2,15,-,CASSLAGALDYGYTF,TGCGCCAGCAGCTTGGCGGGGGCGTTGGACTATGGCTACACCTTC
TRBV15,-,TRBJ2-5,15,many,CATSRGGDSLGTQYF,TGTGCCACCAGCAGAGGGGGGGACTCCCTCGGGACCCAGTACTTC
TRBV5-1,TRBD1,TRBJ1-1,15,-,CASSPRGGSNTEAFF,TGCGCCAGCAGCCCCCGAGGGGGCTCCAACACTGAAGCTTTCTTT
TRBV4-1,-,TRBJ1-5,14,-,CASSQENGNQPQHF,TGCGCCAGCAGCCAAGAAAACGGAAATCAGCCCCAGCATTTT
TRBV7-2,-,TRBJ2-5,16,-,CASTKARDGGQETQYF,TGTGCCAGCACCAAGGCCCGGGATGGGGGACAAGAGACCCAGTACTTC
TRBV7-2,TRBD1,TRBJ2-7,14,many,CASSLQGALGEQYF,TGTGCCAGCAGCTTGCAGGGGGCGCTGGGGGAGCAGTACTTC
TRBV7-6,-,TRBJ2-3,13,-,CASSRDQTDTQYF,TGTGCCAGCAGTCGGGACCAGACAGATACGCAGTATTTT
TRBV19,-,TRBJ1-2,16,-,CASSMSSGDGRYGYTF,TGTGCCAGTAGTATGAGTTCAGGCGATGGTCGCTATGGCTACACCTTC
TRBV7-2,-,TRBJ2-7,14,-,CASSPAIPSYEQYF,TGTGCCAGCAGCCCCGCTATTCCCTCCTACGAGCAGTACTTC
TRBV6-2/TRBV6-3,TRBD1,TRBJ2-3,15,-,CANNGQGAVRDTQYF,TGTGCCAACAACGGACAGGGGGCTGTGCGAGATACGCAGTATTTT
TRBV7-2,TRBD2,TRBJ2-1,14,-,CASSSAGGRNEQFF,TGTGCCAGCAGCTCCGCGGGAGGGCGAAATGAGCAGTTCTTC
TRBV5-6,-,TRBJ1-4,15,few,CASSYFGGSNEKLFF,TGTGCCAGCAGCTATTTCGGAGGGAGTAATGAAAAACTGTTTTTT
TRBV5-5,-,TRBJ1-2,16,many,CASSLDLVRTDYGYTF,TGTGCCAGCAGCTTGGATTTGGTCCGGACGGACTATGGCTACACCTTC
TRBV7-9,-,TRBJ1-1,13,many,CASSFLPNTEAFF,TGTGCCAGCAGCTTCTTACCTAACACTGAAGCTTTCTTT
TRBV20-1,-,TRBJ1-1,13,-,CSARETGSTEAFF,TGCAGTGCTAGAGAAACAGGGAGCACTGAAGCTTTCTTT
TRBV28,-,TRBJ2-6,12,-,CASSFASNVLTF,TGTGCCAGCAGTTTCGCCTCCAACGTCCTGACTTTC
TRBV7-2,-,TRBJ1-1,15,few,CASSPDKQGRTEAFF,TGTGCCAGCAGCCCTGATAAACAGGGTCGGACTGAAGCTTTCTTT
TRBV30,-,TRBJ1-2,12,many,CAWSVRAAGYTF,TGTGCCTGGAGTGTACGGGCCGCTGGCTACACCTTC
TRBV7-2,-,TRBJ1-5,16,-,CASSLATVMGNQPQHF,TGTGCCAGCAGCTTAGCCACGGTTATGGGCAATCAGCCCCAGCATTTT
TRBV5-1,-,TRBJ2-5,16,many,CASSLNPLGGQETQYF,TGCGCCAGCAGCTTGAATCCTCTGGGGGGCCAAGAGACCCAGTACTTC
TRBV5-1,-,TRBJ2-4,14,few,CASCERGRGNIQYF,TGCGCCAGCTGCGAACGGGGGCGGGGGAACATTCAGTACTTC
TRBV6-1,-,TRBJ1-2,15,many,CASSELVGDIYGYTF,TGTGCCAGCAGTGAACTAGTAGGGGATATTTATGGCTACACCTTC
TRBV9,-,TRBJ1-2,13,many,CASSVLDSYGYTF,TGTGCCAGCAGCGTATTGGATTCCTATGGCTACACCTTC
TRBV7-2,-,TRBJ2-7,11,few,CASSSHCEQYF,TGTGCCAGCAGCTCGCACTGCGAGCAGTACTTC
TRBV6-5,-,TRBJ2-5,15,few,CASSYSPGGLETQYF,TGTGCCAGCAGTTACTCGCCGGGGGGCTTGGAGACCCAGTACTTC
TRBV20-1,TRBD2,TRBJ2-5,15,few,CSAIGGGILQETQYF,TGCAGTGCTATTGGCGGGGGGATCCTCCAAGAGACCCAGTACTTC
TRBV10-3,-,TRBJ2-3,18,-,CAISARRPATSSTDTQYF,TGTGCCATCAGTGCGCGGCGGCCCGCGACGTCAAGCACAGATACGCAGTATTTT